Listed below are T cell receptor beta chains from one sample, sequenced in a study of monozygotic twins with inflammatory bowel disease. No DNA is given; TCRdb re-called the 5' RACE reads and lists each CDR3 protein once. The table for this sample gives about 380,000 distinct CDR3 sequences. The source material was blood. All receptors come from a human donor with ulcerative colitis or Crohn's disease, or a healthy co-twin of an affected twin (not recorded which). Both conserved end residues are part of each CDR3.

j_gene	v_gene	CDR3aa
TRBJ1-1	TRBV6-2/TRBV6-3	CASSSPDGRLNTEAFF
TRBJ2-7	TRBV7-2	CASSMPSGAYEQYF
TRBJ2-4	TRBV4-2	CASSQDRLAKNIQYF
TRBJ2-7	TRBV19	CANSRDRGPYEQYF
TRBJ2-4	TRBV6-5	CASSYSGGTALIQYF
TRBJ2-3	TRBV6-5	CASSYSTRAGDTQYF
TRBJ2-6	TRBV3-1	CASSPKRGHSGANVLTF
TRBJ1-1	TRBV2	CASRPTTGGTEAFF
TRBJ2-3	TRBV11-2	CASSKRTGYQVVGDTQYF
TRBJ2-5	TRBV28	CASRVEETQYF
TRBJ1-6	TRBV4-1	CASSQAPGQTNSPLHF
TRBJ1-5	TRBV20-1	CSARGILGYQPQHF
TRBJ2-4	TRBV5-1	CASSADRENIQYF
TRBJ1-2	TRBV6-5	CASSYSLQRNYGYTF
TRBJ2-7	TRBV5-6	CASSLADSAYEQYF
TRBJ2-2	TRBV2	CASSLRSAVGELFF